The rows below give T cell receptor beta chains drawn from one sample of a study of cytomegalovirus exposure and HLA in healthy donors. Sequencing was performed with immunoSEQ multiplex PCR; in TCRdb, only in-frame clones are kept and a portion is missing. The sample table includes about 190,000 clones. The sequenced sample was PBMCs. These receptor sequences come from a woman aged 30 to 39 in good health and CMV-seropositive. The CDR3 runs from the conserved cysteine through the conserved F or W.

j_call v_call cdr3_aa
TRBJ2-1 TRBV5-1 CASNVDGGQFF
TRBJ1-2 TRBV14 CASSQEAPGRAGGYTF
TRBJ2-5 TRBV5-1 CASRAGQHQETQYF
TRBJ1-2 TRBV9 CASSVNRNGYTF
TRBJ2-3 TRBV28 CASSLAGGPDTQYF
TRBJ1-4 TRBV27 CASSRGNEKLFF
TRBJ2-7 TRBV10-3 CAISGEPGEQYF
TRBJ2-4 TRBV25-1 CASSELGTTNIQYF
TRBJ1-6 TRBV2 CASLQGGPPPLHF
TRBJ2-5 TRBV28 CASSLPMGLAGGETQYF
TRBJ2-5 TRBV28 CASSSPHRRSETQYF
TRBJ2-5 TRBV6-5 CASSYGVRAGETQYF
TRBJ1-1 TRBV27 CASSLIGGGVNTEAFF
TRBJ1-5 TRBV2 CASSEPPGQGGQPQHF
TRBJ2-5 TRBV5-1 CASSPGTGAETQYF
TRBJ2-5 TRBV28 CAVAGGGIRGETQYF
TRBJ2-7 TRBV5-1 CASRSYSGGGYEQYF
TRBJ2-7 TRBV19 CASSPGTGGITYEQYF
TRBJ2-7 TRBV7-2 CASSQSSGSYEQYF
TRBJ1-3 TRBV18 CASSLGQGASPGNTIYF
TRBJ2-1 TRBV18 CASSPGQYNEQFF
TRBJ2-5 TRBV18 CASSPRGGETQYF
TRBJ2-5 TRBV7-2 CASSWAGPQETQYF
TRBJ2-3 TRBV19 CATKTTGTDTQYF
TRBJ2-1 TRBV12-5 CASGLDRGLSGGANEQFF
TRBJ2-3 TRBV18 CASSPGETDTQYF
TRBJ2-5 TRBV5-1 CASSFGTVLQETQYF
TRBJ1-1 TRBV6-5 CASSYSQGTEAFF
TRBJ2-7 TRBV4-1 CASSAPGISYEQYF
TRBJ2-3 TRBV19 CASSISLAGASDTQYF
- TRBV28 CASSFLGASGSYEQYF
TRBJ2-7 TRBV18 CASSPDRGYLRYEQYF
TRBJ2-7 TRBV2 CASSFYSSYEQYF
TRBJ2-3 TRBV11-3 CASSLTGADTQYF
TRBJ2-7 TRBV11-3 CASSLDAGAYEQYF
TRBJ2-5 TRBV11-2 CASSPYQETQYF
TRBJ2-7 TRBV27 CASKFGQGTPSNTYEQYF
TRBJ2-3 TRBV7-2 CASSLLTSTDTQYF
TRBJ2-5 TRBV6-5 CASSYNEGREQYF
TRBJ2-5 TRBV10-2 CASSESFREDGETQYF
TRBJ1-5 TRBV13 CASSLRQGRGQPQHF
TRBJ1-5 TRBV19 CASSTLVRGNQPQHF
TRBJ2-3 TRBV29-1 CSTEGQGRDTQYF
TRBJ2-1 TRBV4-3 CATGTSGDRKQFF